The source of this T cell receptor beta chain is a study of cytomegalovirus exposure and HLA in healthy donors. On the study more broadly: Early release data held tens of millions of unique TCRs from HLA-typed donors.

For this clone: As yet, its antigen is unknown.

CDR1 SGDLS and CDR2 YYNGEE come from the germline V gene. Trimming took 0 bases from V and 5 from J; bases not matched to a gene: 1. The CDR3 sequence is 14 residues long. Study-level results: Near-uniform donor sequencing depth was presumed by presence/absence analyses.

Primers included in the PCR were 60 Vbeta and 13 Jbeta primers. Using immunoSEQ multiplex PCR, the repertoire was profiled, and TCRdb retains in-frame clones only, with some absent. The profile shows more than 80,000 clones, around nine tenths of them singletons. The origin of this receptor is a man between 25 and 39 years old in good health and CMV-seropositive. The rearrangement uses TRBV9 and TRBJ2-1; 8 bases match TRBD2. Material: PBMCs. The CDR3 here is CASSVGTSHNEQFF. CDR3 in DNA: TGTGCCAGCAGCGTAGGGACTAGCCACAATGAGCAGTTCTTC.